This TCR beta chain was sequenced during a study of technical replicates of blood from a few donors. Profiling relied on immunoSEQ multiplex PCR, and the TCRdb table lists in-frame clones only, not all of them. The sample has 75,000 to 90,000 clones, around 96% seen once; the top ten hold roughly 0.34%. CDR3 length: 12 amino acids. CDR1 MNHEY and CDR2 SVGAGI come from the germline V gene. The ends were cut back, 0 bases at V and 10 bases at J, with 7 bases in the middle. The sequencing sample was made of T cells isolated from PBMCs. The source is a human donor in good health. The genes are TRBV6-5 and TRBJ2-1; D not certain. The CDR3 nucleotides read TGTGCCAGCAGTTACTCTACCAGGGAGCAGTTCTTC. It yields the protein CASSYSTREQFF.